The 10 T cell receptor beta chains below were found in one sample sequenced in a study of T cells in Graves' hyperthyroidism and ophthalmopathy. The investigators amplified TCR beta CDR3 regions from RNA transcripts. The HTBI set primed first-round TCR CDR3 RT-PCR. TCRdb re-called the multiplex PCR reads through MiXCR, storing one row per CDR3 protein. The sample carries around 420,000 distinct CDR3 sequences, less than 20% recorded once. The source material was blood. These receptor sequences come from a woman younger than 35 with Graves' hyperthyroidism.

This clonotype was observed many times. The chain has TRBV20-1 and TRBJ1-2; no firm D call. The V end was cut by 6 bases, the J end by 10 bases, with 15 bases between. The CDR3 length is 11 residues. The germline gives CDR1 DFQATT, CDR2 SNEGSKA (reference sequence). CDR3 sequence (DNA): TGCAGTGCCGAGGCTCCGCAATCCTACACCTTC. As protein: CSAEAPQSYTF.

This clonotype was recorded at least ten times. CDR3 amino acids: CSARPRDRGQETQYF. The CDR3 DNA is TGCAGTGCTAGGCCTCGGGACAGGGGCCAAGAGACCCAGTACTTC. V is TRBV20-1 and J is TRBJ2-5, with 10 bases that match TRBD1. The CDR3 totals 15 residues. Germline-derived CDR1 and CDR2 are DFQATT and SNEGSKA (reference sequence). V lost 3 bases, J lost 1 base, and 5 bases stayed unmatched.

This clonotype appeared many times. This chain connects TRBV6-1 to TRBJ1-5; a possible D gene is TRBD1 (6 bases). The length of the CDR3 is 15 residues. Per germline, CDR1 MNHNS and CDR2 SASEGT. V shed 3 bases and J shed 1 base, with 10 bases lying between them. For the CDR3, the DNA is TGTGCCAGCAGTGAGGCAGGGGCCAGCAATCAGCCCCAGCATTTT. It yields the protein CASSEAGASNQPQHF.

CDR3 region: CASSAREVAYEQYF. In DNA, the CDR3 is TGTGCCAGCAGTGCGAGGGAGGTGGCCTACGAGCAGTACTTC. This rearrangement joins TRBV2 to TRBJ2-7, with a tentative D call TRBD2 (6 bases). The CDR3 contains 14 residues. CDR1 is SNHLY and CDR2 is FYNNEI in the germline V gene. The V gene lost 4 bases and the J gene lost 2 bases, with 12 bases spanning the gap.

This clonotype was recorded many times. This chain connects TRBV2 to TRBJ1-1, with TRBD1 identical over 8 bases. The CDR3 contains 13 residues. Germline CDR1 is SNHLY and CDR2 is FYNNEI. Trimming took 5 bases from V and 8 from J; bases not matched to a gene: 7. CDR3 protein: CASSPTGTGEAFF. CDR3 DNA: TGTGCCAGCAGTCCCACGGGGACAGGAGAAGCTTTCTTT.

This clonotype was counted a few times. The CDR3 loop is CAWSVAAWFQPQHF. The CDR3 nucleotides are TGTGCCTGGAGTGTGGCCGCATGGTTTCAGCCCCAGCATTTT. The rearrangement uses TRBV30 and TRBJ1-5; D not certain. The CDR3 length is 14 residues. Germline CDR1 and CDR2: GTSNPN and SVGIG (reference sequence). Trimming stripped 0 bases from V and 6 bases from J, with 12 bases between. Full variable domain (remainder filled in from reference TRBV30 and TRBJ1-5): SQTIHQWPATLVQPVGSPLSLECTVEGTSNPNLYWYRQAAGRGLQLLFYSVGIGQISSEVPQNLSASRPQDRQFILSSKKLLLSDSGFYLCAWSVAAWFQPQHFGDGTRLSIL.

This clonotype was picked up a small number of times. This rearrangement joins TRBV6-1 to TRBJ1-4; D possibly corresponds to TRBD1 (5 bases). V lost 5 bases and J lost 3, with 16 bases in between. This CDR3 is 16 amino acids long. Germline CDR1 reads MNHNS; CDR2 reads SASEGT. The CDR3 region is CASSYDLGRPNEKLFF. The CDR3 DNA is TGTGCCAGCAGTTATGACTTGGGACGTCCTAATGAAAAACTGTTTTTT.

This clonotype was observed many times. The chain links TRBV12-3 or TRBV12-4 to TRBJ2-1; D is unresolved. CDR3 length equals 15 residues. Trimming took 0 bases from V and 4 from J, leaving 10 bases between them. DNA of the CDR3: TGTGCCAGCAGTTTAGCGCAAGGGCTATACAATGAGCAGTTCTTC. It translates to CASSLAQGLYNEQFF.

The chain uses TRBV7-9 and TRBJ2-1; D is undetermined. Per germline, CDR1 SEHNR and CDR2 FQNEAQ (reference sequence). Trimming removed 5 bases at V and 7 bases at J, with 15 bases between. The CDR3 contains 14 residues. In DNA, the CDR3 is TGTGCCAGCAGCGGGGTCACCCTCGGGAATGAGCAGTTCTTC. Translated, it gives CASSGVTLGNEQFF.

There are many counts of this clonotype. The genes are TRBV11-2 and TRBJ2-3; the D is unclear. This CDR3 comprises 13 residues. V lost 0 bases and J lost 7, with 8 bases in between. The germline V gene has CDR1 SGHAT and CDR2 FQNNGV. CDR3 sequence reads: CASSLERHNTQYF. The CDR3, as DNA: TGTGCCAGCAGCTTAGAACGCCACAATACGCAGTATTTT.